What follows are 21 T cell receptor beta chains derived from one specimen sequenced in a study of cytomegalovirus exposure and HLA in healthy donors. The PCR ran on 60 Vbeta and 13 Jbeta primers. Clones were sequenced by immunoSEQ multiplex PCR, and TCRdb holds only the in-frame ones, with some missing. The repertoire consists of over 80,000 clones, with 81% occurring once and the leading ten covering about 4.9%. The material sequenced was PBMCs. The receptors derive from a man aged 35-49 years in good health and CMV-seropositive.

This clone was found once. This sequence joins TRBV6-1 and TRBJ1-1; the D gene is possibly TRBD1 (6 bases). Trimming removed 5 bases at V and 1 base at J, with 11 bases between. The CDR3 is 14 amino acids. Germline V CDR1 and CDR2: MNHNS, SASEGT. CDR3 coding DNA: TGTGCCAGCAGTTATCAGGGGACGAACACTGAAGCTTTCTTT. Translated: CASSYQGTNTEAFF.

This clone was counted a single time. The gene calls are TRBV18 and TRBJ2-2; TRBD1 matches 8 bases. This CDR3 is built from 15 residues. The germline V gene has CDR1 KGHSH and CDR2 LQKENI. J lost 1 base, V lost 5 bases, and 3 bases had no gene match. The CDR3 here is CASSSGTGNTGELFF. CDR3 nucleotide sequence: TGTGCCAGCTCATCCGGGACAGGGAACACCGGGGAGCTGTTTTTT.

In nucleotides, the CDR3 is TGTGCCAGCAGCTTAGGGGGGGATCAGCCCCAGCATTTT. This translates into CASSLGGDQPQHF. The chain combines TRBV7-8 with TRBJ1-5; the D gene is possibly TRBD1 (5 bases). The germline V gene encodes CDR1 SGHVS and CDR2 FQNEAQ. With 1 base removed from V and 5 bases from J, the gap between germline ends came to 6 bases. This CDR3 is 13 amino acids long. The complete variable domain, with remaining parts taken from reference TRBV7-8 and TRBJ1-5, reads GAGVSQSPRYKVAKRGQDVALRCDPISGHVSLFWYQQALGQGPEFLTYFQNEAQLDKSGLPSDRFFAERPEGSVSTLKIQRTQQEDSAVYLCASSLGGDQPQHFGDGTRLSIL.

This sequence joins TRBV5-1 and TRBJ1-2, with D unclear. The CDR3 totals 14 residues. Trimming left V 1 base short and J 4 bases short, with 11 bases between. The V gene's germline CDR1 is SGHRS and CDR2 YFSETQ. In DNA, the CDR3 is TGCGCCAGCAGCTTGAGCCCAAACGGCTATGGCTACACCTTC. Translated, it gives CASSLSPNGYGYTF.

The chain is built from TRBV5-1 and TRBJ1-2, with 7 bases matching TRBD1. The CDR3 contains 19 residues. Trimming at V came to 0 bases and at J to 0 bases, leaving 14 bases not matched to a gene. Germline V gene data show CDR1 as SGHRS and CDR2 as YFSETQ. The DNA of the CDR3 is TGCGCCAGCAGCTTGGGGGACAGCTCGACCCTACTCTCTAACTATGGCTACACCTTC. Protein product: CASSLGDSSTLLSNYGYTF.

The chain links TRBV5-1 to TRBJ1-2, with TRBD1 as a possible D gene (6 bases). The CDR3 totals 14 residues. Between the trimmed V and J ends, which lost 0 bases and 2 bases, there was a span of 8 bases. Germline V gene data show CDR1 as SGHRS and CDR2 as YFSETQ. In DNA form, the CDR3 reads TGCGCCAGCAGCTTGGTACAGGGAAACTATGGCTACACCTTC. The encoded protein is CASSLVQGNYGYTF.

The chain has TRBV2 and TRBJ2-3, with 11 bases that match TRBD2. The V segment lost 7 bases and the J segment 0 bases; nucleotides outside the gene matches: 3. This CDR3 contains 15 residues. The germline gives CDR1 SNHLY, CDR2 FYNNEI. The CDR3: CASTRLAGSTDTQYF. In nucleotides, the CDR3 is TGTGCCAGCACCCGACTAGCGGGGAGCACAGATACGCAGTATTTT.

The chain combines TRBV19 with TRBJ2-4; possible D gene TRBD2, 7 bases. Germline CDR1 LNHDA, CDR2 SQIVND (reference sequence). Trimming stripped 8 bases from V and 7 bases from J, with 18 bases between. This CDR3 region has 14 residues. CDR3 residues: CASGSGGRWNIQYF. In DNA, the CDR3 is TGTGCCAGTGGTTCGGGGGGCCGATGGAACATTCAGTACTTC.

The V gene is TRBV20-1, the J gene TRBJ1-1, with a possible D match to TRBD1 (5 bases). Trimming took 7 bases from V and 1 from J, leaving 7 bases between them. The CDR3 is 11 residues long. CDR1 is DFQATT, CDR2 SNEGSKA, per germline (reference sequence). The CDR3 nucleotides are TGCAGTGTAGACAGGAACACTGAAGCTTTCTTT. Protein product: CSVDRNTEAFF.

The CDR3 region is CASSLQIRYGYTF. CDR3 nucleotides: TGTGCCAGCAGCTTACAGATTCGCTATGGCTACACCTTC. The chain is built from TRBV7-8 and TRBJ1-2, with unresolved D. V lost 2 bases to trimming and J lost 4 bases, with 8 bases between them. Germline assignment: CDR1 SGHVS and CDR2 FQNEAQ. The CDR3 extends over 13 amino acids.

The genes are TRBV6-1 and TRBJ2-2; 9 bases fit TRBD1. The CDR3 consists of 13 residues. Germline V gene sequence: CDR1 MNHNS, CDR2 SASEGT. The V segment lost 8 bases and the J segment 6 bases; nucleotides outside the gene matches: 4. In nucleotides, the CDR3 is TGTGCCAGCCAGGGGACAGGGCCCGGGGAGCTGTTTTTT. Translating gives CASQGTGPGELFF.

The V gene is TRBV5-1, the J gene TRBJ2-7; 15 bases map to TRBD2. Germline trimming cut 3 bases from V and 6 bases from J; bases unmatched to any gene: 10. The CDR3 has 17 residues. Germline-derived CDR1 and CDR2 are SGHRS and YFSETQ. The CDR3 DNA reads TGCGCCAGCAGCTATACCGGGACTAGCGGGGGGATCGGCGAGCAGTACTTC. Amino acids: CASSYTGTSGGIGEQYF.

This rearrangement joins TRBV27 to TRBJ2-2; 13 bases are shared with TRBD2. The CDR3 sequence is 18 residues long. Germline V gives CDR1 MNHEY, CDR2 SMNVEV (reference sequence). The junction had 10 bases not matched to a gene; V was cut back by 4 bases and J by 5 bases. CDR3 nucleotides: TGTGCCAGCAGTTCCCCACTAGCGGGGGGGCCGGGGACCGGGGAGCTGTTTTTT. Protein: CASSSPLAGGPGTGELFF.

The chain has TRBV19 and TRBJ2-5; tentative D call: TRBD2 (5 bases). This CDR3 contains 14 residues. Trimming removed 7 bases from V and 2 bases from J, with 14 bases in between. Germline lookup yields CDR1 LNHDA and CDR2 SQIVND (reference sequence). CDR3 in DNA: TGTGCCAGTAAAAAGGGAGACTCACAAGAGACCCAGTACTTC. Its protein product is CASKKGDSQETQYF.

The chain is built from TRBV6-5 and TRBJ2-1; TRBD1 aligns across 10 bases. From germline, CDR1 is MNHEY and CDR2 SVGAGI. The CDR3 contains 16 residues. The V segment lost 0 bases and the J segment 4 bases; nucleotides outside the gene matches: 3. CDR3 in DNA: TGTGCCAGCAGTTACTCGGGACAGGGGCCTTACAATGAGCAGTTCTTC. This encodes CASSYSGQGPYNEQFF.

The chain uses TRBV6-6 and TRBJ1-2, with D maybe TRBD1 (5 bases). Trimming left V 2 bases short and J 8 bases short, with 12 bases between. Germline assignment: CDR1 MNHNY and CDR2 SVGAGI (reference sequence). The CDR3 is made up of 13 amino acids. The CDR3 sequence: CASSYDGGPGYTF. In DNA, the CDR3 is TGTGCCAGCAGTTACGACGGGGGACCCGGCTACACCTTC.

The chain joins TRBV4-1 to TRBJ1-2; D may be TRBD1 (5 bases). With 3 bases removed from V and 3 bases from J, the gap between germline ends came to 11 bases. The CDR3 is 14 amino acids. The germline V gene encodes CDR1 MGHRA and CDR2 YSYEKL. DNA for the CDR3: TGCGCCAGCAGCCAGAGGGACTTAGACTATGGCTACACCTTC. This encodes CASSQRDLDYGYTF.

Only one count was recorded for this clone. This chain links TRBV7-2 with TRBJ1-2; D is uncertain. The CDR3 extends over 12 amino acids. Germline lookup yields CDR1 SGHTA and CDR2 FQGNSA. The V end lost 4 bases, the J end lost 7 bases, and 10 bases lay between the germline ends. CDR3 amino acids: CASSSALGGYTF. The CDR3 DNA reads as TGTGCCAGCAGCTCCGCCCTCGGTGGCTACACCTTC.

The genes are TRBV7-9 and TRBJ1-5; D might be TRBD1 (5 bases). Germline loops: CDR1 SEHNR, CDR2 FQNEAQ (reference sequence). The ends were cut back, 5 bases at V and 2 bases at J, with 13 bases in the middle. This CDR3 has 15 residues. The CDR3 DNA sequence: TGTGCCAGCAGCCCATACTCGGGGGGCAATCAGCCCCAGCATTTT. As protein: CASSPYSGGNQPQHF. The whole variable domain, remainder taken from reference TRBV7-9 and TRBJ1-5, is DTGVSQNPRHKITKRGQNVTFRCDPISEHNRLYWYRQTLGQGPEFLTYFQNEAQLEKSRLLSDRFSAERPKGSFSTLEIQRTEQGDSAMYLCASSPYSGGNQPQHFGDGTRLSIL.

CDR3 in amino acids: CASSFRLAGEQYF. As DNA, the CDR3 is TGTGCCAGCAGTTTTCGGCTAGCTGGCGAGCAGTACTTC. V usage is TRBV28 and J usage is TRBJ2-7, with D possibly being TRBD2 (5 bases). Germline V CDR1 and CDR2: MDHEN, SYDVKM. Trimming stripped 3 bases from V and 6 bases from J, with 12 bases between. The CDR3 consists of 13 residues.

This clone has just a few counts. The chain is built from TRBV29-1 and TRBJ2-7; TRBD1 matches at 10 bases. This CDR3 is 12 amino acids long. Germline CDR1 SQVTM, CDR2 ANQGSEA. With 4 bases clipped from V and 11 bases from J, the junction kept 8 bases outside the gene matches. This CDR3 reads CSVVSGGQGEYF. In DNA form, the CDR3 reads TGCAGCGTTGTCAGTGGAGGACAGGGGGAGTACTTC.